This T cell receptor (beta chain) was retrieved from a study of shared clonotypes between healthy human individuals. General observations from the study: Measured sharing among donors was expected to vary with sequencing depth. The genetic and exposure-history diversity represented was limited by few donors.

About this clone itself: Its antigen is unknown.

Produced via immunoSEQ multiplex PCR; TCRdb's table is partial and in-frame only. The top ten hold 0.37% of the sample, which has roughly 2.2 million clones, about nine tenths seen once. A CD45RA+ naive subset and a CD45RA-negative memory subset were split from CD4+ cells. V was clipped by 5 bases and J by 0 bases, with 11 bases between them. The germline CDR1 and CDR2 sequences are SGHAT and FQNNGV. CDR3 length: 16 amino acids. The receptor was derived from a young man in good health. Some clones in this sample may be carry-over from other donors' samples. The chain carries TRBV11-2 and TRBJ2-6; D remains unclear. The sample taken for sequencing was naive CD4+ T cells from PBMCs. Subset here: CD45RA+ positively selected. CDR3 region: CASSPRLSSGANVLTF. CDR3 DNA: TGTGCCAGCAGCCCCCGCCTCAGCTCTGGGGCCAACGTCCTGACTTTC.